These 9 T cell receptor beta chains originate from one sample sequenced in a study of regulatory T cells in long-lasting Graves disease. Documented time point: persistent/refractory GD, antithyroid drugs over 5 years with positive TRAb. PBMCs were the source of the RNA used for TCR sequencing. Building of the TCR beta libraries involved iRepertoire HTBI primers and Arm-PCR of CDR3 regions. TCRdb called the multiplex PCR reads again in MiXCR, with one record for every CDR3 protein. The sample has about 660,000 distinct CDR3 sequences; around 32% are singletons. Source: peripheral blood mononuclear cells (PBMCs), taken when the disease was refractory, from a patient treated with antithyroid drugs. These receptors were collected from a female donor with Graves disease.

V usage is TRBV6-1 and J usage is TRBJ1-5; 8 positions agree with TRBD1. V lost 4 bases, J lost 5 bases, and 10 bases stayed unmatched. CDR3 length equals 16 residues. Per germline, CDR1 MNHNS and CDR2 SASEGT. The CDR3 nucleotides read TGTGCCAGCAGTGGCCTAGCAGGGGGCTCGCATCAGCCCCAGCATTTT. Translation: CASSGLAGGSHQPQHF.

DNA for the CDR3: TGTGCCAGCAGCCAAGCCCCGGGACAGGAGATAGCCAAAAACATTCAGTACTTC. Protein product: CASSQAPGQEIAKNIQYF. The chain couples TRBV4-2 to TRBJ2-4; 8 bases agree with TRBD1. The length of the CDR3 is 18 residues. The J segment lost 0 bases and the V segment lost 1 base, leaving 8 bases of the junction unmatched. CDR1 is LGHNA, CDR2 YNFKEQ, per germline.

This clonotype was observed many times. The chain joins TRBV28 to TRBJ1-1, with D possibly being TRBD1 (5 bases). Germline loops: CDR1 MDHEN, CDR2 SYDVKM. This CDR3 comprises 13 residues. The V gene lost 7 bases and the J gene lost 11 bases, with 20 bases spanning the gap. The CDR3 loop reads CASTLILGGWAFF. The CDR3 DNA is TGTGCCAGCACCCTTATCCTCGGGGGATGGGCTTTCTTT.

There are many counts of this clonotype. The genes are TRBV11-2 and TRBJ2-7; TRBD2 matches at 9 bases. Trimming cost V 4 bases and J 2 bases; bases outside gene matches: 6. CDR3 length: 15 residues. Germline V gives CDR1 SGHAT, CDR2 FQNNGV. CDR3 in DNA: TGTGCCAGCAGCTCAAGGGCTAGCGGGACCTACGAGCAGTACTTC. Protein: CASSSRASGTYEQYF.

This clonotype was found a few times. The chain couples TRBV7-9 to TRBJ1-2; D not resolved. Trimming stripped 0 bases from V and 4 bases from J, with 15 bases between. The germline V gene encodes CDR1 SEHNR and CDR2 FQNEAQ (reference sequence). The CDR3 totals 16 residues. The CDR3 region is CASSLARLRSSYGYTF. The DNA of the CDR3 is TGTGCCAGCAGCTTAGCGCGTCTGAGGTCTTCCTATGGCTACACCTTC.

This clonotype was seen repeatedly, ten times or more. The chain links TRBV19 to TRBJ1-5; D gene ambiguous. With 2 bases removed from V and 2 bases from J, the gap between germline ends came to 10 bases. Germline assignment: CDR1 LNHDA and CDR2 SQIVND (reference sequence). This CDR3 is built from 15 residues. The CDR3 region has the DNA TGTGCCAGTAGTATACGAACCATGGGCAATCAGCCCCAGCATTTT. Amino acids: CASSIRTMGNQPQHF.

Only a few counts were recorded for this clonotype. The chain has TRBV11-2 and TRBJ1-5, with TRBD1 matching 7 bases. Trimming took 2 bases from V and 2 from J; bases not matched to a gene: 12. There are 18 residues in the CDR3. Germline CDR1 and CDR2: SGHAT and FQNNGV. The CDR3 loop is CASSLIPGGRRRNQPQHF. The CDR3 DNA reads as TGTGCCAGCAGCTTAATACCAGGGGGGCGCCGTCGCAATCAGCCCCAGCATTTT. Full variable domain (rest looked up from reference TRBV11-2 and TRBJ1-5): EAGVAQSPRYKIIEKRQSVAFWCNPISGHATLYWYQQILGQGPKLLIQFQNNGVVDDSQLPKDRFSAERLKGVDSTLKIQPAKLEDSAVYLCASSLIPGGRRRNQPQHFGDGTRLSIL.

Ten or more counts support this clonotype. The genes are TRBV3-1 and TRBJ2-5; no definite D call. The CDR3 runs 11 residues. CDR1 LGHDT and CDR2 YNNKEL come from the germline V gene (reference sequence). V was pared by 1 base and J by 6 bases, with 3 bases between. The CDR3, as DNA: TGTGCCAGCAGCCAAGGGAAGACCCAGTACTTC. Translating it yields CASSQGKTQYF.

The chain joins TRBV15 to TRBJ2-5, with TRBD1 as a possible D gene (6 bases). This CDR3 has 16 amino acids. Germline V gene sequence: CDR1 LNHNV, CDR2 YYDKDF (reference sequence). Trimming removed 0 bases at V and 4 bases at J, with 15 bases between. In DNA form, the CDR3 reads TGTGCCACCAGCAGAGATGGGGGCAGGGTACGAGAGACCCAGTACTTC. As protein: CATSRDGGRVRETQYF.